This T cell receptor beta chain was documented in a study of shared clonotypes between healthy human individuals. Overall study: Researchers assigned three CD4 naive, three CD4 memory, two CD8 naive and one CD8 memory plate to each donor.

V lost 4 bases and J 1 base, leaving 14 bases between the germline ends. The CDR3 is made up of 15 amino acids. Germline V gene sequence: CDR1 SGDLS, CDR2 YYNGEE. Using immunoSEQ multiplex PCR, the repertoire was profiled, and TCRdb retains in-frame clones only, with some absent. This sample yields about 1.5 million clones, of which around 95% are seen a single time; more than 0.9% belongs to the top ten. The gene calls are TRBV9 and TRBJ1-1; no firm D call. The material sequenced was naive CD4+ T cells sorted from blood. Subset reported: CD45RA+ positively selected. This receptor was obtained from a man younger than 45 in good health. The CDR3: CASSPLSGTNTEAFF. In nucleotides, the CDR3 is TGTGCCAGCAGCCCTCTCTCAGGCACGAACACTGAAGCTTTCTTT. Full variable domain (outside the CDR3, taken from reference TRBV9 and TRBJ1-1): DSGVTQTPKHLITATGQRVTLRCSPRSGDLSVYWYQQSLDQGLQFLIQYYNGEERAKGNILERFSAQQFPDLHSELNLSSLELGDSALYFCASSPLSGTNTEAFFGQGTRLTVV.